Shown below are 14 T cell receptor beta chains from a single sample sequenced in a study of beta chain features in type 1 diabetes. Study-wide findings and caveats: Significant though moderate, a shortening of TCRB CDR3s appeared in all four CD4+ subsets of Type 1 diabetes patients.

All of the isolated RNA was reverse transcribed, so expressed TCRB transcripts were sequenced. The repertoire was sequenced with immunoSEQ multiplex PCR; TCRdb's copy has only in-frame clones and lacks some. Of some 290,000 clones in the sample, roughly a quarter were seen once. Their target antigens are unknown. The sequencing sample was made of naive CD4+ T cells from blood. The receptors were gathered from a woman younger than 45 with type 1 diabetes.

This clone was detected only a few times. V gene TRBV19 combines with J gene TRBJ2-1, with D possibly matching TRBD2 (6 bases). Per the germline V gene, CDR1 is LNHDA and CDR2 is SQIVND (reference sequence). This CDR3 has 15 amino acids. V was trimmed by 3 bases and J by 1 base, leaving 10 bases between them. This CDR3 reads CASSMLSGSYNEQFF. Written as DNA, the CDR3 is TGTGCCAGTAGTATGCTGAGCGGGTCCTACAATGAGCAGTTCTTC. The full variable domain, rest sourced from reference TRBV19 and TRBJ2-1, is DGGITQSPKYLFRKEGQNVTLSCEQNLNHDAMYWYRQDPGQGLRLIYYSQIVNDFQKGDIAEGYSVSREKKESFPLTVTSAQKNPTAFYLCASSMLSGSYNEQFFGPGTRLTVL.

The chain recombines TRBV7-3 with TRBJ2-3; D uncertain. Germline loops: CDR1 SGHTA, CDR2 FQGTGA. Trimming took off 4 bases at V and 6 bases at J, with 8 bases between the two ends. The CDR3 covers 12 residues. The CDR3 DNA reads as TGTGCCAGCAGCTCCGAAGCGGATACGCAGTATTTT. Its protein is CASSSEADTQYF.

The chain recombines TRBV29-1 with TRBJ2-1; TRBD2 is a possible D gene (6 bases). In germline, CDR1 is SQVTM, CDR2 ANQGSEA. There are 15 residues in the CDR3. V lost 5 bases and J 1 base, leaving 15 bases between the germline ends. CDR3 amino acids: CSVSSSVGSYNEQFF. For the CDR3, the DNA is TGCAGCGTTTCCTCTAGCGTGGGGTCCTACAATGAGCAGTTCTTC.

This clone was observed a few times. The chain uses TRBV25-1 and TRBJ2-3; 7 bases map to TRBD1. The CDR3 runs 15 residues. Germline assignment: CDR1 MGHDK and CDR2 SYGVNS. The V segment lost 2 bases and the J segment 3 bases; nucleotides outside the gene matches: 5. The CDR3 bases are TGTGCCAGCAGTGAAAACAGGGGTTCAACAGATACGCAGTATTTT. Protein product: CASSENRGSTDTQYF. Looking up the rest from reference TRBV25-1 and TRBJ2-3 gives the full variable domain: EADIYQTPRYLVIGTGKKITLECSQTMGHDKMYWYQQDPGMELHLIHYSYGVNSTEKGDLSSESTVSRIRTEHFPLTLESARPSHTSQYLCASSENRGSTDTQYFGPGTRLTVL.

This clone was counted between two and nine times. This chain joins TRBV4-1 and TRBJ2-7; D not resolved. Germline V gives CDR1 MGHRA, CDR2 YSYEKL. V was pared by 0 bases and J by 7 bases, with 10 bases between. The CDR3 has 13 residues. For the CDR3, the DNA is TGCGCCAGCAGCCAAGATCGAGCGCGGGAGCAGTACTTC. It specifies CASSQDRAREQYF.

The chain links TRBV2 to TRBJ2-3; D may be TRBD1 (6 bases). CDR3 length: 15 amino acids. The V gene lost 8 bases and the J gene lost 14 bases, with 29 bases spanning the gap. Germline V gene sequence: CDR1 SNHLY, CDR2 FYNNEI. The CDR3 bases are TGTGCCAGCTCTCCAGGGGTTCGTGCCGCGCCCAGGCGGTATTTT. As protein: CASSPGVRAAPRRYF.

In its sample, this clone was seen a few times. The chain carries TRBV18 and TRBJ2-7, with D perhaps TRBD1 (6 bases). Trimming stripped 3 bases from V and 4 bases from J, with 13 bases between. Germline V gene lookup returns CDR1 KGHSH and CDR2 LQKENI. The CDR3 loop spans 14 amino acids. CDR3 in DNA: TGTGCCAGCTCACCGAAGCAGGGGCCGTACGAGCAGTACTTC. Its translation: CASSPKQGPYEQYF. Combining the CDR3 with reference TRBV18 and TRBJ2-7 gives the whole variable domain NAGVMQNPRHLVRRRGQEARLRCSPMKGHSHVYWYRQLPEEGLKFMVYLQKENIIDESGMPKERFSAEFPKEGPSILRIQQVVRGDSAAYFCASSPKQGPYEQYFGPGTRLTVT.

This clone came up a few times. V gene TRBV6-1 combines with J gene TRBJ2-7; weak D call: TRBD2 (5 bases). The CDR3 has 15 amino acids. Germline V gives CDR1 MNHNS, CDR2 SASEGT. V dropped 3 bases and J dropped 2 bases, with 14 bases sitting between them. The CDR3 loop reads CASSDEGSIAYEQYF. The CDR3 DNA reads TGTGCCAGCAGTGACGAGGGCTCCATAGCCTACGAGCAGTACTTC.

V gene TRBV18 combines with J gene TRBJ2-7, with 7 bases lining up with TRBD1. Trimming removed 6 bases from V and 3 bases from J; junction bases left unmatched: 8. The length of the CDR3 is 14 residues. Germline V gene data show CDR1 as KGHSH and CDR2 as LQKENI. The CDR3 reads CASSSRTGIYEQYF. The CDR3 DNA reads TGTGCCAGCTCTTCTAGGACAGGAATCTACGAGCAGTACTTC. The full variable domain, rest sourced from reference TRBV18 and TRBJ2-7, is NAGVMQNPRHLVRRRGQEARLRCSPMKGHSHVYWYRQLPEEGLKFMVYLQKENIIDESGMPKERFSAEFPKEGPSILRIQQVVRGDSAAYFCASSSRTGIYEQYFGPGTRLTVT.

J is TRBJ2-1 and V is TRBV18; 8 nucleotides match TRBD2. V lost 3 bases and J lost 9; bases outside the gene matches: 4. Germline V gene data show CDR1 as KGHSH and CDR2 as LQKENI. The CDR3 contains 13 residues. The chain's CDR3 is CASSPSGRGEQFF. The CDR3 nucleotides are TGTGCCAGCTCACCCAGCGGGAGAGGTGAGCAGTTCTTC.

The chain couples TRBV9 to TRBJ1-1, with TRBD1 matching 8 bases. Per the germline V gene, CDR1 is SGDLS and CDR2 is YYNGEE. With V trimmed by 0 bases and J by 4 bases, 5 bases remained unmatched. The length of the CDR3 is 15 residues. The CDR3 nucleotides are TGTGCCAGCAGCGTAGCAGGACAGGGCGGCACTGAAGCTTTCTTT. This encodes CASSVAGQGGTEAFF.

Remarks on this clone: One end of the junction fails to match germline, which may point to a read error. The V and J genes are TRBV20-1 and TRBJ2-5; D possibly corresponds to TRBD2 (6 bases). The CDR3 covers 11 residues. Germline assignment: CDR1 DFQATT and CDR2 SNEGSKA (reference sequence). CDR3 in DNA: TGCAGTGCTAGAGTTCGGGACTCTTGGGACTTC. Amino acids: CSARVRDSWDF.

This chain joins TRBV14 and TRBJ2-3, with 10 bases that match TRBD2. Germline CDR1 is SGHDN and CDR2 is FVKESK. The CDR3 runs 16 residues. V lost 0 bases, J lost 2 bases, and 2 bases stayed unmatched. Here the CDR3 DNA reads TGTGCCAGCAGCCAAGATAGCGGGAGGTACACAGATACGCAGTATTTT. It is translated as CASSQDSGRYTDTQYF.

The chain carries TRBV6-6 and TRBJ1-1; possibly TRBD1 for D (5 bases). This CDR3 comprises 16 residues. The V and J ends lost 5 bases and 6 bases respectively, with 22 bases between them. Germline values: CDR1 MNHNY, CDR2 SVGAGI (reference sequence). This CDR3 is CASSSLTQGGGSEAFF. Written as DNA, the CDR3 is TGTGCCAGCAGTAGCCTCACCCAGGGAGGAGGCTCTGAAGCTTTCTTT.